Detailed here is one T cell receptor (beta chain). Assay: immunoSEQ multiplex PCR; the TCRdb copy retains only in-frame clones and omits some. The sample contains 200,000 to 250,000 clones, roughly 89% of which appear only once. This CDR3 region has 16 residues. Germline loops: CDR1 SEHNR, CDR2 FQNEAQ (reference sequence). The junction had 4 bases not matched to a gene; V was cut back by 2 bases and J by 2 bases. The record originates from a study of blood T cell repertoires in COVID-19. Across the whole study: Samples representing acute and convalescent COVID-19 were sourced from the United States, Italy and Spain.

Exposed participants came across a COVID-19 case within 2 weeks before study entry. The V and J genes are TRBV7-9 and TRBJ2-2; 8 positions match TRBD2. The clonotype comes from a man aged 25 to 45 who had been exposed to COVID-19. Sequencing was done on a sample of PBMCs or T cells enriched from blood (not recorded which). CDR3 bases: TGTGCCAGCAGCTTAAGAGCGGGGGCCAACACCGGGGAGCTGTTTTTT. Protein sequence: CASSLRAGANTGELFF.